The 32 T cell receptor beta chains reported below all come from one sample, sequenced in a study of shared clonotypes between healthy human individuals. The assay was immunoSEQ multiplex PCR, and TCRdb's table has in-frame clones only and misses some. The data show over 800,000 clones, around 92% seen once. Naive CD8 cells lacked CD45RO and underwent positive selection for CCR7, leaving out terminally differentiated effector memory CD45RA+ cells. Sequencing was carried out using naive CD8+ T cells sorted from blood. These receptor sequences come from a man aged 30 to 39 in good health.

This chain links TRBV28 with TRBJ1-1; D remains ambiguous. Germline loops: CDR1 MDHEN, CDR2 SYDVKM. V was shortened by 2 bases and J by 8 bases, with 6 bases between the two germline ends. There are 11 residues in the CDR3. CDR3: CASSLVGEAFF. DNA for the CDR3: TGTGCCAGCAGTTTAGTGGGCGAAGCTTTCTTT.

The V call is TRBV29-1, the J call TRBJ2-2; unclear D gene. Between the trimmed V and J ends, which lost 5 bases and 6 bases, there was a span of 10 bases. Germline assignment: CDR1 SQVTM and CDR2 ANQGSEA. CDR3 length equals 12 residues. CDR3 region: CSVRWAPGELFF. CDR3 coding DNA: TGCAGCGTTCGTTGGGCCCCCGGGGAGCTGTTTTTT.

This chain connects TRBV7-6 to TRBJ2-2; 11 bases match TRBD2. Looked up from germline, CDR1 is SGHVS and CDR2 is FNYEAQ. The J segment lost 4 bases and the V segment lost 5 bases, leaving 18 bases of the junction unmatched. This CDR3 is built from 20 residues. CDR3 amino acids: CASSIPGQATSGSSTGELFF. CDR3 in DNA: TGTGCCAGCAGCATCCCGGGACAGGCAACTAGCGGGAGTTCCACCGGGGAGCTGTTTTTT.

Many counts were recorded for this clone. The chain uses TRBV6-5 and TRBJ1-2; D perhaps matches TRBD1 (6 bases). Germline lookup yields CDR1 MNHEY and CDR2 SVGAGI. Trimming removed 6 bases at V and 6 bases at J, with 17 bases between. CDR3 length: 14 amino acids. This CDR3 is CASSQQGGFDGYTF. CDR3 coding DNA: TGTGCCAGCAGCCAACAGGGTGGGTTTGATGGCTACACCTTC.

V and J are TRBV27 and TRBJ2-3; 7 nucleotides line up with TRBD2. The V segment lost 6 bases and the J segment 8 bases; nucleotides outside the gene matches: 17. In germline, CDR1 is MNHEY, CDR2 SMNVEV (reference sequence). There are 16 residues in the CDR3. Here the CDR3 DNA reads TGTGCCAGCAGCCCCGGGCTAGCGGCGATCGTGGGTACGCAGTATTTT. This translates into CASSPGLAAIVGTQYF.

The chain combines TRBV7-9 with TRBJ2-3; D uncertain. This CDR3 is 14 amino acids long. Trimming pared 1 base from V and 2 bases from J, leaving 7 bases between. CDR1 is SEHNR, CDR2 FQNEAQ, per germline (reference sequence). CDR3: CASSLVLATDTQYF. The CDR3 coding sequence is TGTGCCAGCAGCTTAGTATTGGCCACAGATACGCAGTATTTT.

CDR3 in DNA: TGTGCCAGCAGCTTCTCGGAAACTTACTACGAGCAGTACTTC. This gives the protein CASSFSETYYEQYF. V is TRBV7-2 and J is TRBJ2-7; D unresolved. This CDR3 contains 14 residues. CDR1 is SGHTA, CDR2 FQGNSA, per germline. The V end lost 3 bases, the J end lost 3 bases, and 12 bases lay between the germline ends.

V is TRBV7-9 and J is TRBJ1-2, with 7 bases that match TRBD1. The CDR3 totals 14 residues. Germline V lookup: CDR1 SEHNR, CDR2 FQNEAQ (reference sequence). V lost 5 bases and J lost 8; bases outside the gene matches: 11. CDR3 loop: CASSLTTGAEGYTF. The CDR3 coding sequence is TGTGCCAGCAGCCTAACAACAGGGGCGGAAGGCTACACCTTC.

The chain links TRBV19 to TRBJ2-7; D might be TRBD1 or TRBD2, each matching 5 bases. Germline assignment: CDR1 LNHDA and CDR2 SQIVND (reference sequence). V lost 2 bases and J 3 bases, leaving 11 bases between the germline ends. This CDR3 spans 14 amino acids. The CDR3 reads CASSIKSGGYEQYF. Written as DNA, the CDR3 is TGTGCCAGTAGTATAAAAAGTGGGGGCTACGAGCAGTACTTC.

With regard to this clone: The same CDR3 is also encoded by other DNA sequences in this sample. This CDR3 is CASSLDSYEQYF. The DNA of the CDR3 is TGTGCCAGCAGCCTGGATTCCTACGAGCAGTACTTC. This chain links TRBV6-6 with TRBJ2-7, with D uncertain. The CDR3 is 12 amino acids. The germline V and J ends were trimmed by 6 bases and 1 base, with 7 bases remaining between them. Looked up from germline, CDR1 is MNHNY and CDR2 is SVGAGI (reference sequence).

This clone was recorded once. The chain recombines TRBV18 with TRBJ2-7, with TRBD1 as a possible D gene (6 bases). The CDR3 has 15 residues. Looked up from germline, CDR1 is KGHSH and CDR2 is LQKENI. Trimming removed 6 bases at V and 6 bases at J, with 21 bases between. In DNA form, the CDR3 reads TGTGCCAGCTCTCTTGGCGACAGGATTCAGTCCGAGCAGTACTTC. Translating it yields CASSLGDRIQSEQYF.

In this sample, this clone turned up many times. In the same sample, other DNA sequences code for this CDR3. The chain uses TRBV2 and TRBJ2-7; D remains unclear. Germline V lookup: CDR1 SNHLY, CDR2 FYNNEI. CDR3 length: 11 amino acids. V lost 3 bases, J lost 3 bases, and 3 bases lay in between. CDR3 region: CASSDGYEQYF. In DNA form, the CDR3 reads TGTGCCAGCAGTGACGGCTACGAGCAGTACTTC.

The rearrangement links TRBV10-3 to TRBJ2-1, with TRBD1 matching over 7 bases. The germline V gene has CDR1 ENHRY and CDR2 SYGVKD. V gave up 2 bases and J gave up 7 bases; unmatched junction bases: 8. The CDR3 loop spans 15 amino acids. The CDR3: CAISEGQGVNNEQFF. CDR3 coding DNA: TGTGCCATCAGTGAGGGGCAGGGGGTCAATAATGAGCAGTTCTTC.

Concerning this clone: Other DNA sequences in this sample translate to the same CDR3. This chain connects TRBV15 to TRBJ2-7; 8 bases are shared with TRBD1. With V trimmed by 4 bases and J by 3 bases, 2 bases remained unmatched. The CDR3 totals 13 residues. Germline V lookup: CDR1 LNHNV, CDR2 YYDKDF (reference sequence). CDR3 region: CATSTGTGYEQYF. CDR3 nucleotides: TGTGCCACCAGCACTGGGACAGGCTACGAGCAGTACTTC.

This clone was seen just once. The CDR3 region has the DNA TGTGCCAGCACCTCCTGGGGACGGGAAAAACTGTTTTTT. Its translation: CASTSWGREKLFF. The V and J genes are TRBV2 and TRBJ1-4; TRBD1 might be the D (5 bases). Germline loops: CDR1 SNHLY, CDR2 FYNNEI. V shed 7 bases and J shed 8 bases, with 14 bases lying between them. This CDR3 spans 13 amino acids.

The chain joins TRBV27 to TRBJ2-6; 7 positions agree with TRBD2. The J segment lost 4 bases and the V segment lost 6 bases, leaving 15 bases of the junction unmatched. The V gene's germline CDR1 is MNHEY and CDR2 SMNVEV (reference sequence). The CDR3 totals 18 residues. The CDR3 nucleotides are TGTGCCAGCAGAAGTTTATTACCCGGGGGGACGGGGGCCAACGTCCTGACTTTC. Amino acid sequence: CASRSLLPGGTGANVLTF.

For this clone: At the DNA level, this CDR3 is encoded by other sequences in the same sample as well. The chain employs TRBV27 and TRBJ2-1; no firm D call. Germline V lookup: CDR1 MNHEY, CDR2 SMNVEV (reference sequence). Trimming stripped 4 bases from V and 1 base from J, with 5 bases between. This CDR3 comprises 13 residues. CDR3 amino acids: CASSSESYNEQFF. CDR3 bases: TGTGCCAGCAGTTCCGAGTCCTACAATGAGCAGTTCTTC.

The CDR3 nucleotides are TGTGCCATCAGTGAGTCGGTAGGCTCTCCGCGGGAGCAGTACTTC. Translating it yields CAISESVGSPREQYF. The chain carries TRBV10-3 and TRBJ2-7; D unclear. The CDR3 runs 15 residues. CDR1 ENHRY and CDR2 SYGVKD come from the germline V gene. V was clipped by 0 bases and J by 7 bases, with 16 bases between them.

The J gene is TRBJ1-1, the V gene TRBV5-8; no definite D call. Trimming took 3 bases from V and 1 from J, leaving 10 bases between them. Germline-derived CDR1 and CDR2 are SGHTS and YDEGEE. The CDR3 extends over 14 amino acids. CDR3 coding DNA: TGTGCCAGCAGCTCTGGACGCAGGAACACTGAAGCTTTCTTT. Its protein is CASSSGRRNTEAFF. Combining the CDR3 with reference TRBV5-8 and TRBJ1-1 gives the whole variable domain EAGVTQSPTHLIKTRGQQATLRCSPISGHTSVYWYQQALGLGLQFLLWYDEGEERNRGNFPPRFSGRQFPNYSSELNVNALELEDSALYLCASSSGRRNTEAFFGQGTRLTVV.

Only one count was recorded for this clone. The chain couples TRBV19 to TRBJ2-1; 14 bases are a match to TRBD2. The V segment lost 1 base and the J segment 7 bases; nucleotides outside the gene matches: 6. The CDR3 consists of 17 residues. From germline, CDR1 is LNHDA and CDR2 SQIVND (reference sequence). The CDR3 here is CASSIGLGLAGANEQFF. The CDR3, as DNA: TGTGCCAGTAGTATAGGGTTGGGACTAGCGGGAGCTAATGAGCAGTTCTTC.

The J gene is TRBJ1-1, the V gene TRBV4-1; 7 positions match TRBD1. Germline V gene data show CDR1 as MGHRA and CDR2 as YSYEKL. CDR3 length equals 15 residues. The junction had 7 bases not matched to a gene; V was cut back by 0 bases and J by 6 bases. The CDR3 sequence is CASSQDPGGQAEAFF. As DNA, the CDR3 is TGCGCCAGCAGCCAAGATCCAGGGGGTCAGGCTGAAGCTTTCTTT.

The chain recombines TRBV5-8 with TRBJ1-2; D possibly corresponds to TRBD1 (6 bases). Per the germline V gene, CDR1 is SGHTS and CDR2 is YDEGEE. V was pared by 2 bases and J by 8 bases, with 25 bases between. This CDR3 has 17 amino acids. CDR3 nucleotide sequence: TGTGCCAGCAGCTTCCCTCTAACTATGGACAGCTTTAAGGGCTACACCTTC. Translated, it gives CASSFPLTMDSFKGYTF.

The CDR3 spells CASSLGFSGSGKNIQYF. CDR3 DNA sequence: TGTGCCAGCAGCTTAGGCTTTAGCGGGAGCGGGAAAAACATTCAGTACTTC. The chain links TRBV7-9 to TRBJ2-4, with 9 nucleotides matching TRBD2. CDR1 and CDR2 (germline): SEHNR, FQNEAQ (reference sequence). The CDR3 length is 17 residues. Unmatched junction bases numbered 8, after V lost 1 base and J lost 4 bases.

This rearrangement joins TRBV5-1 to TRBJ2-7; D is ambiguous. The germline V gene has CDR1 SGHRS and CDR2 YFSETQ. The ends were cut back, 0 bases at V and 3 bases at J, with 10 bases in the middle. This CDR3 region has 14 residues. As DNA, the CDR3 is TGCGCCAGCAGCTTGGCCGGTCCCTTCTACGAGCAGTACTTC. Residues: CASSLAGPFYEQYF.

The genes are TRBV14 and TRBJ2-7; no definite D call. Germline lookup yields CDR1 SGHDN and CDR2 FVKESK. V lost 0 bases, J lost 4 bases, and 7 bases lay in between. This CDR3 spans 13 amino acids. The CDR3 is CASSQERRYEQYF. CDR3 nucleotides: TGTGCCAGCAGCCAAGAGAGGCGTTACGAGCAGTACTTC.

This clone was observed a few times. The rearrangement joins TRBV2 to TRBJ1-5; the D gene is possibly TRBD1 (5 bases). CDR1 and CDR2 (germline): SNHLY, FYNNEI. Trimming left V 5 bases short and J 2 bases short, with 13 bases between. The CDR3 runs 15 residues. The CDR3 bases are TGTGCCAGCAGTATGGGACCCAGGGGCAATCAGCCCCAGCATTTT. It is translated as CASSMGPRGNQPQHF.

The genes are TRBV15 and TRBJ2-7, with D unclear. The CDR3 spans 15 residues. V shed 0 bases and J shed 4 bases, with 13 bases lying between them. Looked up from germline, CDR1 is LNHNV and CDR2 is YYDKDF (reference sequence). CDR3 bases: TGTGCCACCAGCAGAGATTTGGGTACGATATACGAGCAGTACTTC. It is translated as CATSRDLGTIYEQYF.

The table lists this clone with a count of one. The rearrangement uses TRBV2 and TRBJ2-1, with D hard to call. The CDR3 extends over 15 amino acids. With 1 base removed from V and 7 bases from J, the gap between germline ends came to 14 bases. Germline V gene lookup returns CDR1 SNHLY and CDR2 FYNNEI. The CDR3 DNA sequence: TGTGCCAGCAGTGAAGGTTCGTTGCCACTAAATGAGCAGTTCTTC. Its protein is CASSEGSLPLNEQFF.

This chain uses TRBV14 with TRBJ2-5; D ambiguous. The germline gives CDR1 SGHDN, CDR2 FVKESK. This CDR3 is 14 amino acids long. V dropped 5 bases and J dropped 5 bases, with 15 bases sitting between them. The CDR3 sequence: CASSDRPGWETQYF. CDR3 sequence (DNA): TGTGCCAGCAGCGACCGACCGGGTTGGGAGACCCAGTACTTC.

The chain is built from TRBV27 and TRBJ1-5; D gene ambiguous. CDR1 MNHEY and CDR2 SMNVEV come from the germline V gene (reference sequence). The V and J ends lost 2 bases and 8 bases respectively, with 7 bases between them. The CDR3 is made up of 12 amino acids. The DNA of the CDR3 is TGTGCCAGCAGTTTAGTCGGAGAGCCCCAGCATTTT. Protein sequence: CASSLVGEPQHF.

J is TRBJ2-5 and V is TRBV6-6, with D possibly being TRBD1 or TRBD2 (5 bases each). This CDR3 has 12 amino acids. Germline CDR1 and CDR2: MNHNY and SVGAGI (reference sequence). V lost 6 bases, J lost 4 bases, and 9 bases lay in between. CDR3: CASSPGTETQYF. The CDR3 region has the DNA TGTGCCAGCAGCCCAGGGACAGAGACCCAGTACTTC.

This clone was detected only a few times. The gene calls are TRBV2 and TRBJ2-2, with D unresolved. The CDR3 has 11 amino acids. The germline V gene encodes CDR1 SNHLY and CDR2 FYNNEI. V was clipped by 8 bases and J by 9 bases, with 10 bases between them. As DNA, the CDR3 is TGTGCCAGCCTCGGTGGTAGGGAGCTGTTTTTT. Translation gives CASLGGRELFF.